Described below is a single TCR beta chain sequence and its context. Assay: immunoSEQ multiplex PCR; the TCRdb copy retains only in-frame clones and omits some. This repertoire shows approximately 220,000 clones, over 80% found once; its top ten account for approximately 2.8%. This specimen comes from a study of blood T cell repertoires in COVID-19. Germline values: CDR1 SQVTM, CDR2 ANQGSEA. The CDR3 totals 14 residues. Trimming took off 3 bases at V and 3 bases at J, with 14 bases between the two ends. This receptor was taken from a woman under 40 with acute COVID-19. The chain is built from TRBV29-1 and TRBJ2-5; a weak D match, TRBD2 (6 bases). Material: PBMCs or T cells enriched from blood (not recorded which). CDR3 coding DNA: TGCAGCGTTGACCATTGGGGGGAGGAAGAGACCCAGTACTTC. It is translated as CSVDHWGEEETQYF.